These 26 T cell receptor beta chains share one sample of origin, sequenced in a study of T cell repertoires in cytomegalovirus infection. TCRdb re-called the reads with MiXCR, one entry per CDR3 protein. Among approximately 500,000 distinct CDR3 sequences listed, about a quarter were seen once. The sample was PBMCs. The receptors derive from a human donor in good health (CMV status not recorded). Some clones in this sample may be carry-over from other donors' samples.

The chain couples TRBV18 to TRBJ2-5; possibly TRBD1 for D (6 bases). V dropped 5 bases and J dropped 5 bases, with 15 bases sitting between them. Germline V lookup: CDR1 KGHSH, CDR2 LQKENI. The CDR3 extends over 14 amino acids. This chain's CDR3 is CASSAGVVEETQYF. The CDR3 bases are TGTGCCAGCTCAGCAGGGGTGGTCGAGGAGACCCAGTACTTC.

V and J are TRBV3-1 and TRBJ1-1; D uncertain. With 1 base removed from V and 6 bases from J, the gap between germline ends came to 12 bases. Germline values: CDR1 LGHDT, CDR2 YNNKEL (reference sequence). This CDR3 comprises 14 residues. In nucleotides, the CDR3 is TGTGCCAGCAGCCAAGGGGCGGGAGGACCTGAAGCTTTCTTT. The encoded protein is CASSQGAGGPEAFF.

V usage is TRBV7-2 and J usage is TRBJ2-7, with D possibly being TRBD2 (6 bases). This CDR3 has 15 amino acids. V was trimmed by 5 bases and J by 0 bases, leaving 14 bases between them. The germline CDR1 and CDR2 sequences are SGHTA and FQGNSA. This CDR3 reads CASSRGRDFSYEQYF. In DNA, the CDR3 is TGTGCCAGCAGCCGAGGTCGGGACTTCTCCTACGAGCAGTACTTC.

This clonotype was seen a few times. The rearrangement links TRBV12-3 or TRBV12-4 to TRBJ1-3; D is unclear. V was trimmed by 7 bases and J by 3 bases, leaving 19 bases between them. This CDR3 has 16 amino acids. The CDR3 reads CASIKNGPLGGNTIYF. The CDR3 coding sequence is TGTGCCAGCATTAAAAACGGACCACTAGGTGGAAACACCATATATTTT.

The rearrangement links TRBV6-5 to TRBJ1-1, with a tentative D call TRBD1 (6 bases). This CDR3 is 15 amino acids long. With 2 bases removed from V and 1 base from J, the gap between germline ends came to 11 bases. CDR1 and CDR2 (germline): MNHEY, SVGAGI. In nucleotides, the CDR3 is TGTGCCAGCAGTTACGCGGGGGCCGGGAACACTGAAGCTTTCTTT. This translates into CASSYAGAGNTEAFF.

This clonotype was seen at least ten times. The rearrangement joins TRBV7-2 to TRBJ2-3; D may be TRBD1 (6 bases). V dropped 5 bases and J dropped 2 bases, with 14 bases sitting between them. This CDR3 is built from 15 residues. Germline loops: CDR1 SGHTA, CDR2 FQGNSA. CDR3 bases: TGTGCCAGCAGCCCAAGGGGGTATTACACAGATACGCAGTATTTT. Amino acid sequence: CASSPRGYYTDTQYF.

This clonotype came up many times. J is TRBJ2-1 and V is TRBV7-2; 8 bases line up with TRBD2. CDR3 length: 16 residues. J lost 7 bases, V lost 1 base, and 9 bases had no gene match. Germline CDR1 SGHTA, CDR2 FQGNSA. CDR3: CASSLEMSGSGNEQFF. The CDR3 nucleotides read TGTGCCAGCAGCTTAGAGATGAGCGGGAGCGGGAATGAGCAGTTCTTC.

V usage is TRBV5-1 and J usage is TRBJ1-4; no clear D. The length of the CDR3 is 15 residues. CDR1 is SGHRS, CDR2 YFSETQ, per germline. V lost 5 bases and J lost 5, with 16 bases in between. The CDR3 DNA reads as TGCGCCAGCAGATCGCTGAAGGGAGTAAATGAAAAACTGTTTTTT. Translating gives CASRSLKGVNEKLFF.

CDR3 sequence reads: CASSLIWGVTEAFF. The CDR3 nucleotides are TGCGCCAGCAGCCTTATATGGGGCGTAACTGAAGCTTTCTTT. The chain has TRBV4-1 and TRBJ1-1; the D gene is possibly TRBD1 (5 bases). Trimming removed 4 bases at V and 5 bases at J, with 14 bases between. Germline values: CDR1 MGHRA, CDR2 YSYEKL. This CDR3 region has 14 residues.

This clonotype was picked up many times. The V and J genes are TRBV7-2 and TRBJ2-1; D possibly uses TRBD1 or TRBD2 (5 bases each). This CDR3 contains 16 residues. In germline, CDR1 is SGHTA, CDR2 FQGNSA. Trimming shortened V by 5 bases and J by 2 bases, and 16 bases separated the two germline ends. Written as DNA, the CDR3 is TGTGCCAGCAGCATCCACGGTAGGGGAGCCTACAATGAGCAGTTCTTC. Protein sequence: CASSIHGRGAYNEQFF.

This chain links TRBV24-1 with TRBJ2-1; 10 nucleotides match TRBD2. J gave up 1 base and V 5 bases, and 7 bases lay outside the gene matches. Germline values: CDR1 KGHDR, CDR2 SFDVKD. The CDR3 has 17 amino acids. CDR3 nucleotide sequence: TGTGCCACCAGTGCCCTACCAGCGGGAGGGTCCTACAATGAGCAGTTCTTC. Protein sequence: CATSALPAGGSYNEQFF.

This clonotype was detected many times. The chain employs TRBV7-9 and TRBJ2-1; perhaps TRBD2 as D (5 bases). Germline V lookup: CDR1 SEHNR, CDR2 FQNEAQ (reference sequence). V was clipped by 5 bases and J by 8 bases, with 19 bases between them. The CDR3 totals 15 residues. CDR3 sequence (DNA): TGTGCCAGCAGCCCCCCCTTGGGAGTTGGCGATGAGCAGTTCTTC. The encoded protein is CASSPPLGVGDEQFF.

This clonotype was seen a handful of times. CDR3 nucleotide sequence: TGTGCCAGCAGGGGAGGAGCGGGTGGCTCTTACAATGAGCAGTTCTTC. Translation gives CASRGGAGGSYNEQFF. The chain links TRBV2 to TRBJ2-1; maybe TRBD2 (6 bases). The length of the CDR3 is 16 residues. Between the trimmed V and J ends, which lost 6 bases and 4 bases, there was a span of 19 bases. Germline CDR1 reads SNHLY; CDR2 reads FYNNEI.

The rearrangement joins TRBV9 to TRBJ1-4, with TRBD1 matching 7 bases. This CDR3 comprises 14 residues. The V gene's germline CDR1 is SGDLS and CDR2 YYNGEE. V dropped 0 bases and J dropped 12; count of bases not matched to a gene: 8. DNA for the CDR3: TGTGCCAGCAGCGTAGGCCCAGGGGGATCTGAACTGTTTTTT. Its translation: CASSVGPGGSELFF.

The V and J genes are TRBV30 and TRBJ1-1; no reliable D call. The length of the CDR3 is 12 residues. V was shortened by 2 bases and J by 1 base, with 5 bases between the two germline ends. Germline V CDR1 and CDR2: GTSNPN, SVGIG (reference sequence). The CDR3 DNA is TGTGCCTGGAGTCAGCAGAACACTGAAGCTTTCTTT. Residues: CAWSQQNTEAFF.

This clonotype was counted between two and nine times. The chain recombines TRBV6-1 with TRBJ2-2; D might be TRBD2 (6 bases). CDR3 length equals 16 residues. Trimming cost V 9 bases and J 0 bases, with 17 bases left between them. Looked up from germline, CDR1 is MNHNS and CDR2 is SASEGT. CDR3 sequence: CASRNPRLANTGELFF. CDR3 in DNA: TGTGCCAGTAGAAACCCGCGACTAGCGAACACCGGGGAGCTGTTTTTT.

The chain employs TRBV7-6 and TRBJ2-7; D is undetermined. The CDR3 is 14 amino acids. Trimming removed 5 bases at V and 1 base at J, with 12 bases between. Germline V gene lookup returns CDR1 SGHVS and CDR2 FNYEAQ. As DNA, the CDR3 is TGTGCCAGCAGCCTCCGATTGGATTCCTACGAGCAGTACTTC. Translated: CASSLRLDSYEQYF.

The V gene is TRBV5-6, the J gene TRBJ1-5, with TRBD1 matching 10 bases. Germline V gene lookup returns CDR1 SGHDT and CDR2 YYEEEE. V gave up 4 bases and J gave up 2 bases; unmatched junction bases: 9. This CDR3 comprises 17 residues. The CDR3: CASSGARDRGGNQPQHF. The CDR3 DNA follows: TGTGCCAGCAGCGGAGCGAGGGACAGGGGTGGCAATCAGCCCCAGCATTTT.

This clonotype was detected many times. The chain employs TRBV28 and TRBJ2-1; 13 bases are a match to TRBD2. The CDR3 has 16 residues. V lost 5 bases and J lost 7; bases outside the gene matches: 8. Per germline, CDR1 MDHEN and CDR2 SYDVKM. The CDR3 coding sequence is TGTGCCAGCAGTCCGTCCGGGACTAGCGGGACAAATGAGCAGTTCTTC. Its protein is CASSPSGTSGTNEQFF. The complete variable domain, with remaining parts taken from reference TRBV28 and TRBJ2-1, reads DVKVTQSSRYLVKRTGEKVFLECVQDMDHENMFWYRQDPGLGLRLIYFSYDVKMKEKGDIPEGYSVSREKKERFSLILESASTNQTSMYLCASSPSGTSGTNEQFFGPGTRLTVL.

The J gene is TRBJ2-2, the V gene TRBV24-1; 7 nucleotides line up with TRBD2. The CDR3 is made up of 16 amino acids. The germline V gene encodes CDR1 KGHDR and CDR2 SFDVKD. Germline trimming cut 1 base from V and 5 bases from J; bases unmatched to any gene: 6. The CDR3 is CATSDLPRGRTGELFF. In DNA, the CDR3 is TGTGCCACCAGTGATTTACCCCGCGGGAGAACCGGGGAGCTGTTTTTT.

This clonotype was detected once. The V call is TRBV10-3, the J call TRBJ2-7, with a weak D call TRBD2 (7 bases). The germline V gene has CDR1 ENHRY and CDR2 SYGVKD. The CDR3 totals 14 residues. V was shortened by 7 bases and J by 0 bases, with 13 bases between the two germline ends. The CDR3 sequence: CAIMGASGSYEQYF. CDR3 sequence (DNA): TGTGCCATCATGGGGGCTAGCGGCTCCTACGAGCAGTACTTC.

This clonotype has a count of ten or more. V usage is TRBV28 and J usage is TRBJ1-5; D gene unclear. V was pared by 3 bases and J by 5 bases, with 2 bases between. Germline loops: CDR1 MDHEN, CDR2 SYDVKM. This CDR3 is built from 11 residues. In DNA, the CDR3 is TGTGCCAGCAGTTTGGATCAGCCCCAGCATTTT. The encoded protein is CASSLDQPQHF.

This rearrangement joins TRBV5-6 to TRBJ1-5; D might be TRBD1 (6 bases). This CDR3 spans 14 amino acids. Germline-derived CDR1 and CDR2 are SGHDT and YYEEEE. Between the trimmed V and J ends, which lost 3 bases and 5 bases, there was a span of 12 bases. The DNA of the CDR3 is TGTGCCAGCAGCTCTAACAGGGCGGATCAGCCCCAGCATTTT. Its translation is CASSSNRADQPQHF. The complete variable domain, with remaining parts taken from reference TRBV5-6 and TRBJ1-5, reads DAGVTQSPTHLIKTRGQQVTLRCSPKSGHDTVSWYQQALGQGPQFIFQYYEEEERQRGNFPDRFSGHQFPNYSSELNVNALLLGDSALYLCASSSNRADQPQHFGDGTRLSIL.

The chain is built from TRBV4-1 and TRBJ1-1; D unresolved. The germline CDR1 and CDR2 sequences are MGHRA and YSYEKL. Trimming pared 3 bases from V and 0 bases from J, leaving 8 bases between. This CDR3 contains 14 residues. The CDR3 coding sequence is TGCGCCAGCAGCCAGCGTTCCCTGAACACTGAAGCTTTCTTT. Translating it yields CASSQRSLNTEAFF.

This chain uses TRBV23-1 with TRBJ1-5, with D maybe TRBD1 (5 bases). TRBV23-1 is an ORF, with its function uncertain. CDR3 length: 19 residues. Trimming took 0 bases from V and 2 from J, leaving 20 bases between them. In nucleotides, the CDR3 is TGCGCCAGCAGTCAATCTAAAGGGACGGTCCACTTAGGCAATCAGCCCCAGCATTTT. The encoded protein is CASSQSKGTVHLGNQPQHF.

This clonotype has only a few counts. CDR3 nucleotides: TGTGCCAGCAGCCCCTACCTTGGACGGTCCTACGAGCAGTACTTC. Translated, it gives CASSPYLGRSYEQYF. The V and J genes are TRBV7-9 and TRBJ2-7; no reliable D call. V dropped 5 bases and J dropped 1 base, with 15 bases sitting between them. The CDR3 is 15 amino acids. Germline CDR1 and CDR2: SEHNR and FQNEAQ (reference sequence). The full variable domain, completed using reference TRBV7-9 and TRBJ2-7, is DTGVSQNPRHKITKRGQNVTFRCDPISEHNRLYWYRQTLGQGPEFLTYFQNEAQLEKSRLLSDRFSAERPKGSFSTLEIQRTEQGDSAMYLCASSPYLGRSYEQYFGPGTRLTVT.